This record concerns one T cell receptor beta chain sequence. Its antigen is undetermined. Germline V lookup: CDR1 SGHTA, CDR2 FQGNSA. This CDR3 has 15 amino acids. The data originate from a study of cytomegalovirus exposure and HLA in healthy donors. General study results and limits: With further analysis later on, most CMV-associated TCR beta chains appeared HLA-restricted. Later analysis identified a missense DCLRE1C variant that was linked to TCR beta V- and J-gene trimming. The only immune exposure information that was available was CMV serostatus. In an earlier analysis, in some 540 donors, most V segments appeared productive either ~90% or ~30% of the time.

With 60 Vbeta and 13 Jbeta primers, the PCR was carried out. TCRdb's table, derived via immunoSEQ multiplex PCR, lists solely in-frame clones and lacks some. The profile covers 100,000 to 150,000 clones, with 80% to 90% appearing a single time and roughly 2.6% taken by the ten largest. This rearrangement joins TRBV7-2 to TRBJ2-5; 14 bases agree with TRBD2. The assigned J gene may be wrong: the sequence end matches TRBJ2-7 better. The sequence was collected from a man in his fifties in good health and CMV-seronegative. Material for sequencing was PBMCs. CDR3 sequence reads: CASSPTSGGAYEQYF. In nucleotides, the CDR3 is TGTGCCAGCAGCCCGACTAGCGGGGGGGCTTACGAGCAGTACTTC.